These 4 T cell receptor beta chains were all obtained from the same sample, sequenced in a study of Tregs in tolerant kidney transplant recipients. Related graft donors supplied nonmyeloablative bone marrow transplants, and mixed chimerism was transient. Only in-frame clones appear in the TCRdb table, and some are missing; sequencing was by immunoSEQ multiplex PCR. The repertoire table contains roughly 25,000 clones. The sample consisted of CD4+ T cells from blood (PBMCs), taken 6 months after the transplant. The receptors shown here come from a human patient who received a combined kidney and bone marrow transplant. The graft donor may have contributed some T cells.

Regarding this clone: The read ends 3 residues shy of where the CDR3 ends; the end is completed using the germline J gene. The J gene is TRBJ2-5, the V gene TRBV20-1; 11 bases agree with TRBD2. There are 15 residues in the CDR3. Germline loops: CDR1 DFQATT, CDR2 SNEGSKA (reference sequence). After removal of 0 bases from V and 5 bases from J, the junction contained 5 bases not matched to a gene. CDR3 DNA (partial): TGCAGTGCTAGAGATCGATTAGCGGGGGGGGAGACC. Its protein is CSARDRLAGGET. The CDR3, in full, reads CSARDRLAGGETQYF.

For this clone: The CDR3 is cut off 3 residues early in the read; its end comes from the germline J gene. The rearrangement joins TRBV6-2 or TRBV6-3 to TRBJ2-7, with TRBD2 matching over 7 bases. V lost 5 bases to trimming and J lost 0 bases; unmatched junction nucleotides: 4. From germline, CDR1 is MNHEY and CDR2 SVGEGT. There are 14 residues in the CDR3. The CDR3 spells CASSPRGVSYEQYF. The sequenced part of the CDR3 DNA is TGTGCCAGCAGTCCCCGGGGGGTCTCCTACGAG.

Concerning this clone itself: The CDR3 end falls 3 residues outside the read, so it is completed with the germline J gene. V gene TRBV6-2 or TRBV6-3 combines with J gene TRBJ2-5, with 7 nucleotides matching TRBD2. V was pared by 7 bases and J by 5 bases, with 10 bases of the junction left unmatched. The CDR3 length is 14 residues. The germline gives CDR1 MNHEY, CDR2 SVGEGT. CDR3 DNA (partial): TGTGCCAGCACCTCCTTTTGGGAGGGGGAGACC. It yields the protein CASTSFWEGET. From start to end, the CDR3 is CASTSFWEGETQYF.

About this clone itself: The read ends 3 residues shy of where the CDR3 ends; the end is completed using the germline J gene. The chain uses TRBV5-1 and TRBJ2-1; D might be TRBD1 (6 bases). Germline-derived CDR1 and CDR2 are SGHRS and YFSETQ. The CDR3 spans 17 residues. The ends were cut back, 0 bases at V and 0 bases at J, with 13 bases in the middle. Here the CDR3 reads CASSLAAGTSSYNEQFF. Incomplete CDR3 DNA: TGCGCCAGCAGCTTGGCCGCAGGGACAAGCTCCTACAATGAG.